The 22 T cell receptor beta chains given below trace back to one sample, sequenced in a study of shared clonotypes between healthy human individuals. In the naive CD8 group, cells lacked CD45RO and were positively selected for CCR7, so terminally differentiated effector memory CD45RA+ cells were left out. Sequenced by immunoSEQ multiplex PCR; TCRdb stores in-frame clones only, minus some. Of roughly 550,000 clones listed, around 95% are singletons. The sample taken for sequencing was naive CD8+ T cells sorted from blood. The receptors originated from a woman aged 25 to 39 in good health.

This chain joins TRBV28 and TRBJ2-3; 11 bases fit TRBD2. CDR3 length: 15 amino acids. The V and J ends lost 2 bases and 6 bases, in that order; junction bases with no gene match: 4. CDR1 MDHEN and CDR2 SYDVKM come from the germline V gene. CDR3 in DNA: TGTGCCAGCAGTTTAGGGTCTAGCGGGAGGGATACGCAGTATTTT. As protein: CASSLGSSGRDTQYF. The full variable domain, completed using reference TRBV28 and TRBJ2-3, is DVKVTQSSRYLVKRTGEKVFLECVQDMDHENMFWYRQDPGLGLRLIYFSYDVKMKEKGDIPEGYSVSREKKERFSLILESASTNQTSMYLCASSLGSSGRDTQYFGPGTRLTVL.

The genes are TRBV27 and TRBJ2-3, with D unclear. CDR1 is MNHEY and CDR2 is SMNVEV in the germline V gene (reference sequence). The ends were cut back, 3 bases at V and 2 bases at J, with 9 bases in the middle. The CDR3 is 14 amino acids. CDR3 DNA sequence: TGTGCCAGCAGTTTTGAGAGGAACACAGATACGCAGTATTTT. This encodes CASSFERNTDTQYF.

V is TRBV28 and J is TRBJ2-7; 7 nucleotides line up with TRBD1. Germline CDR1 is MDHEN and CDR2 is SYDVKM. The CDR3 runs to 14 residues. J gave up 6 bases and V 1 base, and 6 bases lay outside the gene matches. The CDR3 region has the DNA TGTGCCAGCAGTTTATTAGGGGGCCTCCCCGAGCAGTACTTC. It specifies CASSLLGGLPEQYF.

Points on this clone: This sample includes further DNA sequences coding for the same CDR3. The chain joins TRBV28 to TRBJ2-7; 11 bases align to TRBD2. V trimming: 6 bases; J trimming: 2 bases; junction bases outside the gene matches: 0. The CDR3 contains 13 residues. Germline CDR1 reads MDHEN; CDR2 reads SYDVKM. This chain's CDR3 is CASRLAGAYEQYF. The CDR3 DNA is TGTGCCAGCAGACTAGCGGGGGCCTACGAGCAGTACTTC.

The chain recombines TRBV27 with TRBJ2-3, with 13 bases aligning to TRBD2. The length of the CDR3 is 18 residues. Looked up from germline, CDR1 is MNHEY and CDR2 is SMNVEV (reference sequence). After removal of 3 bases from V and 0 bases from J, the junction contained 6 bases not matched to a gene. CDR3 nucleotides: TGTGCCAGCAGTTTTCTACTAGCGGGAGGGGAAAGCACAGATACGCAGTATTTT. Translation: CASSFLLAGGESTDTQYF.

The chain links TRBV5-6 to TRBJ2-7, with a possible D match to TRBD1 (5 bases). The CDR3 has 13 amino acids. The V gene lost 5 bases and the J gene lost 0 bases, with 9 bases spanning the gap. CDR1 is SGHDT, CDR2 YYEEEE, per germline. Written as DNA, the CDR3 is TGTGCCAGCAGAAACAGGTACTCCTACGAGCAGTACTTC. It encodes CASRNRYSYEQYF.

The rearrangement joins TRBV5-1 to TRBJ2-7, with D perhaps matching TRBD1 (6 bases). The germline V and J ends were trimmed by 0 bases and 0 bases, with 10 bases remaining between them. Germline CDR1 reads SGHRS; CDR2 reads YFSETQ. The CDR3 sequence is 15 residues long. The CDR3 coding sequence is TGCGCCAGCAGCTTGGCCCAGGGGAGCTCCTACGAGCAGTACTTC. Translation: CASSLAQGSSYEQYF.

V usage is TRBV6-5 and J usage is TRBJ2-1; 10 nucleotides match TRBD2. V dropped 2 bases and J dropped 5; count of bases not matched to a gene: 6. The germline V gene encodes CDR1 MNHEY and CDR2 SVGAGI. The CDR3 runs 16 residues. The CDR3 here is CASSYPASGRDNEQFF. The CDR3 DNA sequence: TGTGCCAGCAGTTACCCGGCCAGCGGGAGGGACAATGAGCAGTTCTTC.

V gene TRBV5-6 combines with J gene TRBJ2-7; perhaps TRBD2 as D (5 bases). CDR3 length equals 14 residues. Looked up from germline, CDR1 is SGHDT and CDR2 is YYEEEE. V shed 6 bases and J shed 1 base, with 14 bases lying between them. The CDR3 sequence: CASTLQEVSYEQYF. CDR3 coding DNA: TGTGCCAGCACCCTCCAGGAGGTTTCCTACGAGCAGTACTTC.

The chain recombines TRBV19 with TRBJ1-2, with 7 nucleotides matching TRBD1. This CDR3 spans 15 amino acids. Germline V gives CDR1 LNHDA, CDR2 SQIVND (reference sequence). With V trimmed by 6 bases and J by 2 bases, 9 bases remained unmatched. CDR3 bases: TGTGCCAGTAGCCCCGGGGGACAGCCCAACTATGGCTACACCTTC. Encoded protein: CASSPGGQPNYGYTF. Drawing the rest from reference TRBV19 and TRBJ1-2, the complete variable domain is DGGITQSPKYLFRKEGQNVTLSCEQNLNHDAMYWYRQDPGQGLRLIYYSQIVNDFQKGDIAEGYSVSREKKESFPLTVTSAQKNPTAFYLCASSPGGQPNYGYTFGSGTRLTVV.

V is TRBV25-1 and J is TRBJ2-5; the D is unclear. The V gene's germline CDR1 is MGHDK and CDR2 SYGVNS. The CDR3 sequence is 13 residues long. Trimming removed 6 bases at V and 2 bases at J, with 10 bases between. CDR3 nucleotides: TGTGCCAGCAGCATCTCTGCTCAAGAGACCCAGTACTTC. This translates into CASSISAQETQYF.

This rearrangement joins TRBV4-1 to TRBJ2-5; 8 nucleotides match TRBD2. CDR1 is MGHRA, CDR2 YSYEKL, per germline. The length of the CDR3 is 16 residues. The V gene end was trimmed by 1 base and the J gene end by 1 base; junction bases not matched to a gene: 5. The CDR3: CASSQGAGRAQETQYF. The CDR3, as DNA: TGCGCCAGCAGCCAAGGTGCCGGGAGGGCCCAAGAGACCCAGTACTTC.

This clone has only one observation. The chain carries TRBV7-9 and TRBJ2-7; a weak D match, TRBD2 (6 bases). The V end was cut by 5 bases, the J end by 2 bases, with 13 bases between. The CDR3 has 14 amino acids. Germline CDR1 and CDR2: SEHNR and FQNEAQ (reference sequence). In nucleotides, the CDR3 is TGTGCCAGCAGCCGATGGGACTCTCCCTACGAGCAGTACTTC. It encodes CASSRWDSPYEQYF.

The chain links TRBV5-1 to TRBJ2-2, with 11 nucleotides matching TRBD2. V dropped 6 bases and J dropped 3; count of bases not matched to a gene: 16. Germline V gives CDR1 SGHRS, CDR2 YFSETQ. The CDR3 consists of 19 residues. Written as DNA, the CDR3 is TGCGCCAGCAAGTTGATCGGTAGCGGGAGGGCCGGGGACACCGGGGAGCTGTTTTTT. Its translation is CASKLIGSGRAGDTGELFF.

This clone appeared once. The chain is built from TRBV27 and TRBJ1-5; 9 bases are a match to TRBD1. Unmatched junction bases numbered 8, after V lost 5 bases and J lost 0 bases. This CDR3 has 17 residues. Germline V gene data show CDR1 as MNHEY and CDR2 as SMNVEV (reference sequence). The CDR3 region has the DNA TGTGCCAGCAGTCCGGGGACAGGGATGGGTAGCAATCAGCCCCAGCATTTT. Translated: CASSPGTGMGSNQPQHF.

A single count supports this clone. The chain combines TRBV5-1 with TRBJ2-1; D unresolved. The V gene's germline CDR1 is SGHRS and CDR2 YFSETQ. The V end lost 4 bases, the J end lost 5 bases, and 16 bases lay between the germline ends. This CDR3 has 15 amino acids. As DNA, the CDR3 is TGCGCCAGCAGCCTCTCTTCCCCCCGGCACAATGAGCAGTTCTTC. Protein sequence: CASSLSSPRHNEQFF.

The gene calls are TRBV7-3 and TRBJ2-2; 11 bases are shared with TRBD2. The V gene end was trimmed by 5 bases and the J gene end by 2 bases; junction bases not matched to a gene: 7. The CDR3 runs 17 residues. The germline CDR1 and CDR2 sequences are SGHTA and FQGTGA. The CDR3 here is CASSKTGLAANTGELFF. CDR3 nucleotide sequence: TGTGCCAGCAGCAAAACGGGACTAGCGGCCAACACCGGGGAGCTGTTTTTT.

The rearrangement joins TRBV29-1 to TRBJ2-1; 9 bases map to TRBD2. This CDR3 comprises 15 residues. The V segment lost 0 bases and the J segment 3 bases; nucleotides outside the gene matches: 3. Germline CDR1 reads SQVTM; CDR2 reads ANQGSEA. The CDR3 nucleotides are TGCAGCGTTGAAGATTTAGCGGGAGTCTACAATGAGCAGTTCTTC. Translation gives CSVEDLAGVYNEQFF.

The chain carries TRBV10-2 and TRBJ2-1, with 8 bases matching TRBD2. The CDR3 has 15 amino acids. Germline trimming cut 6 bases from V and 0 bases from J; bases unmatched to any gene: 4. Germline CDR1 WSHSY, CDR2 SAAADI. The CDR3 coding sequence is TGCGCCAGCAGACTAGCGGTAAACTCCTACAATGAGCAGTTCTTC. Translating gives CASRLAVNSYNEQFF.

V and J are TRBV27 and TRBJ1-5; possible D gene TRBD1, 6 bases. V lost 6 bases and J 5 bases, leaving 14 bases between the germline ends. In germline, CDR1 is MNHEY, CDR2 SMNVEV (reference sequence). The CDR3 has 14 amino acids. CDR3 loop: CASSPSGGYQPQHF. The DNA of the CDR3 is TGTGCCAGCAGCCCAAGCGGGGGCTATCAGCCCCAGCATTTT.

As to this clone: The sample holds other DNA sequences that translate to the same CDR3. The chain employs TRBV5-1 and TRBJ2-1, with D perhaps matching TRBD1 or TRBD2 (5 bases each). CDR3 length: 12 amino acids. Trimming took 0 bases from V and 7 from J, leaving 5 bases between them. Germline V gene lookup returns CDR1 SGHRS and CDR2 YFSETQ. CDR3 in DNA: TGCGCCAGCAGCTTGGGGGGGAATGAGCAGTTCTTC. Translation gives CASSLGGNEQFF.

This clone was detected once. The chain joins TRBV6-5 to TRBJ2-2; TRBD2 agrees at 10 bases. The V gene's germline CDR1 is MNHEY and CDR2 SVGAGI. The CDR3 has 15 residues. With 5 bases clipped from V and 3 bases from J, the junction kept 3 bases outside the gene matches. For the CDR3, the DNA is TGTGCCAGCAGTCCAGCGGGAGGGGACACCGGGGAGCTGTTTTTT. Translation gives CASSPAGGDTGELFF.